The clone carrying this T cell receptor (beta chain) was seen many times. The antigen is unknown. The hyperthyroidism patients had all been newly diagnosed, and their disease duration was under 2 months. Their ages ranged from 18 to 65 years. This sample was included in a study of T cells in Graves' hyperthyroidism and ophthalmopathy. At the level of the study: Peripheral blood collection took place at initial diagnosis, before any treatment.

TCR beta CDR3 region amplification was performed from RNA transcripts. First-round RT-PCR targeting the TCR CDR3 was performed with the HTBI primer set. One entry per CDR3 protein results from TCRdb running MiXCR on the multiplex PCR reads. Of around 420,000 distinct CDR3 sequences in the sample, 15% to 18% were seen once. Study-level findings and limits: Blood also showed most of the thyroid clonotypes that were expanded above 0.001.

Sequenced material: blood. This clonotype originated in a woman aged 18 to 35 with Graves' hyperthyroidism.

CDR3 region: CASRARPTGPAQETQYF. CDR3 sequence (DNA): TGTGCCAGCAGGGCACGCCCGACAGGGCCGGCTCAAGAGACCCAGTACTTC. The chain has TRBV12-3 or TRBV12-4 and TRBJ2-5; 7 bases agree with TRBD1. This CDR3 is built from 17 residues. Trimming removed 6 bases from V and 2 bases from J; junction bases left unmatched: 15.